These 15 T cell receptor beta chains were sequenced from one sample in a study of cytomegalovirus exposure and HLA in healthy donors (dated by TCRdb to the late 2010s). Libraries were made using the immunoSEQ multiplex PCR assay. The multiplex PCR relied on a mix of 60 forward primers for TCR Vbeta segments and 13 reverse primers for TCR Jbeta segments. Here the immuneACCESS table is served through TCRdb, limited to in-frame sequences with V and J called. Missing clones are a known gap in these copies; in checked studies unresolved V genes cover under half, and the rest lacks a known reason. For this sample there are 85,000 to 130,000 clones; roughly 75% appear just once. Around an eighth of the sample is in the top ten clones. The sequenced sample was PBMCs. The source of these receptors is a male donor in good health and CMV-seropositive.

This chain uses TRBV30 with TRBJ2-1; D is undetermined. The CDR3 spans 14 residues. Germline CDR1 is GTSNPN and CDR2 is SVGIG (reference sequence). Trimming removed 0 bases at V and 5 bases at J, with 11 bases between. The CDR3 sequence: CAWSVVRPDNEQFF. DNA of the CDR3: TGTGCCTGGAGTGTTGTGCGGCCCGACAATGAGCAGTTCTTC.

The chain links TRBV4-2 to TRBJ2-3; 10 nucleotides align to TRBD1. With 3 bases clipped from V and 3 bases from J, the junction kept 6 bases outside the gene matches. This CDR3 has 16 amino acids. CDR1 is LGHNA, CDR2 YNFKEQ, per germline. The CDR3 reads CASSQPGQGITDTQYF. Here the CDR3 DNA reads TGTGCCAGCAGCCAGCCGGGACAGGGGATAACAGATACGCAGTATTTT.

The J gene is TRBJ1-1, the V gene TRBV19, with 9 bases that match TRBD1. The CDR3 has 13 amino acids. V was clipped by 6 bases and J by 11 bases; unmatched bases: 10. The germline CDR1 and CDR2 sequences are LNHDA and SQIVND (reference sequence). Here the CDR3 reads CASSPGQGGTAFF. The CDR3 bases are TGTGCCAGTAGCCCGGGACAGGGTGGTACTGCTTTCTTT.

This clone appeared a few times. The chain has TRBV7-2 and TRBJ2-7; 8 positions agree with TRBD1. V lost 5 bases, J lost 6 bases, and 24 bases stayed unmatched. Germline loops: CDR1 SGHTA, CDR2 FQGNSA. This CDR3 is built from 19 residues. The DNA of the CDR3 is TGTGCCAGCAGCCCAGGACAGGGAATCACTACTACTACTACTAGCGAGCAGTACTTC. This encodes CASSPGQGITTTTTSEQYF.

This chain joins TRBV11-3 and TRBJ2-1; D not certain. The CDR3 spans 14 residues. Looked up from germline, CDR1 is SGHNT and CDR2 is YENEEA. With 2 bases removed from V and 9 bases from J, the gap between germline ends came to 14 bases. The chain's CDR3 is CASSLLEKRGEQFF. CDR3 sequence (DNA): TGTGCCAGCAGCTTACTTGAGAAACGCGGTGAGCAGTTCTTC.

This rearrangement joins TRBV29-1 to TRBJ2-6; D call uncertain. This CDR3 is built from 15 residues. The V end lost 4 bases, the J end lost 0 bases, and 10 bases lay between the germline ends. The germline gives CDR1 SQVTM, CDR2 ANQGSEA. The CDR3 here is CSVAQSSSGANVLTF. CDR3 coding DNA: TGCAGCGTTGCACAGTCAAGCTCTGGGGCCAACGTCCTGACTTTC.

The V and J genes are TRBV5-4 and TRBJ1-2, with D perhaps TRBD1 (5 bases). The CDR3 has 15 amino acids. Trimming took 2 bases from V and 1 from J, leaving 12 bases between them. Germline values: CDR1 SGHNT, CDR2 YYREEE (reference sequence). In nucleotides, the CDR3 is TGTGCCAGCAGCTTTCTACCGGGGGATAACTATGGCTACACCTTC. It codes for CASSFLPGDNYGYTF.

This clone has more than one count but fewer than ten. This sequence joins TRBV2 and TRBJ1-5; no reliable D call. V lost 3 bases, J lost 4 bases, and 13 bases lay in between. The CDR3 consists of 15 residues. The germline V gene encodes CDR1 SNHLY and CDR2 FYNNEI. The CDR3 here is CASSEAGAINQPQHF. The DNA for the CDR3 is TGTGCCAGCAGTGAGGCGGGAGCCATTAATCAGCCCCAGCATTTT.

The chain couples TRBV4-2 to TRBJ2-7; D unclear. V gave up 0 bases and J gave up 2 bases, with 2 bases separating them. In germline, CDR1 is LGHNA, CDR2 YNFKEQ. The CDR3 is made up of 12 amino acids. The CDR3 nucleotides are TGTGCCAGCAGCCAAGATACCTACGAGCAGTACTTC. Amino acid sequence: CASSQDTYEQYF.

The rearrangement uses TRBV11-3 and TRBJ2-3, with D tentatively TRBD1 (6 bases). The CDR3 length is 15 residues. The V gene's germline CDR1 is SGHNT and CDR2 YENEEA. Trimming stripped 5 bases from V and 3 bases from J, with 15 bases between. CDR3 amino acids: CASSAAGVPTDTQYF. The DNA for the CDR3 is TGTGCCAGCAGCGCGGCAGGGGTGCCGACAGATACGCAGTATTTT.

The chain links TRBV14 to TRBJ2-3; unclear D gene. V was clipped by 0 bases and J by 1 base, with 8 bases between them. This CDR3 has 15 residues. Germline-derived CDR1 and CDR2 are SGHDN and FVKESK. The CDR3 protein is CASSQDRVRTDTQYF. CDR3 DNA: TGTGCCAGCAGCCAAGATCGTGTCCGCACAGATACGCAGTATTTT.

This clone came up a few times. The V gene is TRBV10-3, the J gene TRBJ1-2; unclear D gene. CDR3 length: 11 residues. CDR1 is ENHRY, CDR2 SYGVKD, per germline. V lost 8 bases and J 4 bases, leaving 8 bases between the germline ends. CDR3 nucleotides: TGTGCCATCTCCAGTGGCTATGGCTACACCTTC. This translates into CAISSGYGYTF.

The V and J genes are TRBV7-9 and TRBJ1-2; no clear D. Germline V gene lookup returns CDR1 SEHNR and CDR2 FQNEAQ (reference sequence). The CDR3 runs to 17 residues. The germline V and J ends were trimmed by 5 bases and 4 bases, with 23 bases remaining between them. The CDR3 nucleotides read TGTGCCAGCAGCGAACGGAGATCGCGGAGCCGCTCCTATGGCTACACCTTC. Protein: CASSERRSRSRSYGYTF.

This clone turned up a few times. V and J are TRBV18 and TRBJ1-4; TRBD1 might be the D (5 bases). The length of the CDR3 is 15 residues. The V gene lost 3 bases and the J gene lost 6 bases, with 14 bases spanning the gap. Germline V CDR1 and CDR2: KGHSH, LQKENI. The CDR3 here is CASSPFDSTDEKLFF. In DNA, the CDR3 is TGTGCCAGCTCACCTTTCGACAGTACTGATGAAAAACTGTTTTTT.

The chain has TRBV28 and TRBJ1-1, with D uncertain. Germline CDR1 MDHEN, CDR2 SYDVKM. This CDR3 has 14 residues. V lost 8 bases and J lost 3, with 16 bases in between. The CDR3 is CASLRSERDTEAFF. The CDR3 nucleotides are TGTGCCAGCCTCAGATCCGAGAGGGACACTGAAGCTTTCTTT. The full variable domain, in which reference TRBV28 and TRBJ1-1 provide the parts outside the CDR3, is DVKVTQSSRYLVKRTGEKVFLECVQDMDHENMFWYRQDPGLGLRLIYFSYDVKMKEKGDIPEGYSVSREKKERFSLILESASTNQTSMYLCASLRSERDTEAFFGQGTRLTVV.